These 28 T cell receptor beta chains were all obtained from the same sample, sequenced in a study of Ad26.COV2.S vaccination and SARS-CoV-2 variants. This sample's treatment: around 19 received Ad26.COV2.S at low or high dose, single or two shots; 5 received placebo; per-sample allocation not given. Sampling occurred on day 63 after the first vaccine or placebo injection. The data were produced by immunoSEQ multiplex PCR, yet TCRdb's version contains in-frame clones alone and is incomplete. The sample includes fewer than 400,000 clones, roughly 90% seen only once; the top ten take 1.5% to 2%. The sequencing used peripheral blood, collected in a trial of Ad26.COV2.S vaccine versus placebo. All receptors come from a person between 18 and 65 years old who received the Ad26.COV2.S COVID-19 vaccine or a placebo.

The rearrangement uses TRBV6-5 and TRBJ1-1, with D maybe TRBD1 (5 bases). The germline gives CDR1 MNHEY, CDR2 SVGAGI. Trimming took 6 bases from V and 7 from J, leaving 15 bases between them. CDR3 size: 13 residues. CDR3 DNA: TGTGCCAGCAGCCCGGACATTGTTGGTGAAGCTTTCTTT. Amino acid sequence: CASSPDIVGEAFF.

The chain is built from TRBV30 and TRBJ2-1; D gene unclear. This CDR3 is built from 13 residues. The V gene's germline CDR1 is GTSNPN and CDR2 SVGIG (reference sequence). The V end was cut by 0 bases, the J end by 8 bases, with 11 bases between. The CDR3 reads CAWSVDNYHEQFF. The CDR3 region has the DNA TGTGCCTGGAGTGTAGATAATTACCATGAGCAGTTCTTC. Complete variable domain (other parts from reference TRBV30 and TRBJ2-1): SQTIHQWPATLVQPVGSPLSLECTVEGTSNPNLYWYRQAAGRGLQLLFYSVGIGQISSEVPQNLSASRPQDRQFILSSKKLLLSDSGFYLCAWSVDNYHEQFFGPGTRLTVL.

The V gene is TRBV5-1, the J gene TRBJ1-4, with TRBD1 identical over 9 bases. Germline V gene lookup returns CDR1 SGHRS and CDR2 YFSETQ. Germline trimming cut 4 bases from V and 7 bases from J; bases unmatched to any gene: 8. The CDR3 contains 15 residues. The CDR3 loop reads CASSLGQGVTEKLFF. In nucleotides, the CDR3 is TGCGCCAGCAGCCTGGGACAGGGTGTTACTGAAAAACTGTTTTTT. The full variable domain, completed using reference TRBV5-1 and TRBJ1-4, is KAGVTQTPRYLIKTRGQQVTLSCSPISGHRSVSWYQQTPGQGLQFLFEYFSETQRNKGNFPGRFSGRQFSNSRSEMNVSTLELGDSALYLCASSLGQGVTEKLFFGSGTQLSVL.

This chain connects TRBV2 to TRBJ2-7; possibly TRBD1 or TRBD2 for D (7 bases each). Trimming stripped 4 bases from V and 6 bases from J, with 22 bases between. CDR3 size: 16 residues. The germline V gene encodes CDR1 SNHLY and CDR2 FYNNEI. The CDR3 region is CASSGVSGTVSPEQYF. CDR3 nucleotides: TGTGCCAGCAGTGGAGTCAGCGGGACAGTATCCCCCGAGCAGTACTTC.

The chain couples TRBV11-2 to TRBJ2-2; D is unclear. This CDR3 is 15 amino acids long. Germline V gene sequence: CDR1 SGHAT, CDR2 FQNNGV. Trimming stripped 3 bases from V and 1 base from J, with 9 bases between. The CDR3 DNA follows: TGTGCCAGCAGCTTGTGGGTGGAGAACACCGGGGAGCTGTTTTTT. Amino acid sequence: CASSLWVENTGELFF. The full variable domain, completed using reference TRBV11-2 and TRBJ2-2, is EAGVAQSPRYKIIEKRQSVAFWCNPISGHATLYWYQQILGQGPKLLIQFQNNGVVDDSQLPKDRFSAERLKGVDSTLKIQPAKLEDSAVYLCASSLWVENTGELFFGEGSRLTVL.

This clone was picked up one time. V is TRBV5-1 and J is TRBJ1-3; D gene ambiguous. Trimming removed 4 bases from V and 0 bases from J, with 8 bases in between. The V gene's germline CDR1 is SGHRS and CDR2 YFSETQ. The CDR3 spans 14 residues. CDR3 region: CASSDGDSGNTIYF. CDR3 nucleotides: TGCGCCAGCAGCGACGGTGACTCTGGAAACACCATATATTTT.

The chain joins TRBV7-8 to TRBJ2-7; 7 bases align to TRBD1. Trimming at V came to 5 bases and at J to 2 bases, leaving 15 bases not matched to a gene. Germline-derived CDR1 and CDR2 are SGHVS and FQNEAQ. The CDR3 is made up of 17 amino acids. CDR3 nucleotides: TGTGCCAGCAGCCGCATCCTAACAGGGGCCGAGACCTACGAGCAGTACTTC. It yields the protein CASSRILTGAETYEQYF.

The rearrangement uses TRBV6-5 and TRBJ2-7; no reliable D call. Germline values: CDR1 MNHEY, CDR2 SVGAGI. V was shortened by 6 bases and J by 4 bases, with 13 bases between the two germline ends. The CDR3 consists of 13 residues. CDR3 amino acids: CASRRETQYEQYF. For the CDR3, the DNA is TGTGCCAGCAGGAGAGAGACCCAATACGAGCAGTACTTC.

V and J are TRBV5-1 and TRBJ2-2, with TRBD1 matching over 8 bases. This CDR3 region has 17 residues. Losses at the gene ends were 0 bases for V and 5 bases for J; bases not matched to a gene: 9. In germline, CDR1 is SGHRS, CDR2 YFSETQ. The CDR3 nucleotides read TGCGCCAGCAGCTTGGCTGGACAGGGCAATCCTACCGGGGAGCTGTTTTTT. This sequence encodes CASSLAGQGNPTGELFF.

The genes are TRBV4-3 and TRBJ1-2; perhaps TRBD1 as D (5 bases). Germline lookup yields CDR1 LGHNA and CDR2 YSLEER. The CDR3 consists of 13 residues. V was shortened by 3 bases and J by 4 bases, with 9 bases between the two germline ends. The CDR3 is CASSQSGGYGYTF. The CDR3 nucleotides are TGCGCCAGCAGCCAGTCCGGGGGCTATGGCTACACCTTC.

This chain joins TRBV3-1 (or the pseudogene TRBV3-2) and TRBJ2-7, with D possibly TRBD1 on 6 matching bases. The V end lost 5 bases, the J end lost 2 bases, and 13 bases lay between the germline ends. CDR1 is LGHDT, CDR2 YNNKEL, per germline (reference sequence). This CDR3 has 14 amino acids. The CDR3 coding sequence is TGTGCCAGCAGCAAACGGACAGCCCCCTACGAGCAGTACTTC. Its translation is CASSKRTAPYEQYF.

A remark on this clone: At one end the junction does not follow the germline gene, possibly because of a read error. J is TRBJ1-2 and V is TRBV7-9; the D is unclear. Germline V gene data show CDR1 as SEHNR and CDR2 as FQNEAQ (reference sequence). This CDR3 is built from 17 residues. The CDR3 reads CASSLASSAGTNYGYTF. In DNA form, the CDR3 reads TGTGCCAGCAGCCTAGCGAGCTCGGCAGGAACTAACTATGGCTACACCTTC. Looking up the rest from reference TRBV7-9 and TRBJ1-2 gives the full variable domain: DTGVSQNPRHKITKRGQNVTFRCDPISEHNRLYWYRQTLGQGPEFLTYFQNEAQLEKSRLLSDRFSAERPKGSFSTLEIQRTEQGDSAMYLCASSLASSAGTNYGYTFGSGTRLTVV.

The chain employs TRBV6-2 or TRBV6-3 and TRBJ2-1; D uncertain. Between the trimmed V and J ends, which lost 0 bases and 6 bases, there was a span of 6 bases. The CDR3 extends over 13 amino acids. CDR1 is MNHEY and CDR2 is SVGEGT in the germline V gene. The CDR3 loop reads CASSYSTFNEQFF. Written as DNA, the CDR3 is TGTGCCAGCAGTTACTCCACTTTCAATGAGCAGTTCTTC.

This chain joins TRBV24-1 and TRBJ2-6, with no clear D. This CDR3 contains 16 residues. The V end was cut by 4 bases, the J end by 3 bases, with 12 bases between. Germline CDR1 is KGHDR and CDR2 is SFDVKD. The CDR3 DNA follows: TGTGCCACCAGTGACAGCGCCCTTCATGGGGCCAACGTCCTGACTTTC. Protein: CATSDSALHGANVLTF.

The V and J genes are TRBV6-5 and TRBJ2-3; 7 bases match TRBD2. V dropped 0 bases and J dropped 1; count of bases not matched to a gene: 4. Germline CDR1 and CDR2: MNHEY and SVGAGI. This CDR3 spans 16 amino acids. CDR3 residues: CASSYSPSGGTDTQYF. The CDR3 DNA is TGTGCCAGCAGTTACTCTCCTAGCGGAGGCACAGATACGCAGTATTTT.

Comment on this clone: Other DNA sequences in this sample translate to the same CDR3. The V and J genes are TRBV19 and TRBJ2-2; D call uncertain. Germline loops: CDR1 LNHDA, CDR2 SQIVND (reference sequence). The V gene lost 4 bases and the J gene lost 4 bases, with 7 bases spanning the gap. This CDR3 is built from 13 residues. CDR3 bases: TGTGCCAGTAGTACCAAGGGCACCGGGGAGCTGTTTTTT. Translation gives CASSTKGTGELFF.

The genes are TRBV7-9 and TRBJ1-1; 9 positions agree with TRBD1. CDR3 size: 15 residues. The germline CDR1 and CDR2 sequences are SEHNR and FQNEAQ (reference sequence). Losses at the gene ends were 4 bases for V and 1 base for J; bases not matched to a gene: 4. CDR3: CASSSDRGENTEAFF. The CDR3 DNA is TGTGCCAGCAGCTCCGACAGGGGGGAGAACACTGAAGCTTTCTTT.

The chain links TRBV28 to TRBJ1-5, with 8 positions matching TRBD1. This CDR3 is 14 amino acids long. Germline lookup yields CDR1 MDHEN and CDR2 SYDVKM. The V segment lost 3 bases and the J segment 6 bases; nucleotides outside the gene matches: 4. The CDR3 loop reads CASSFQGASQPQHF. The CDR3 coding sequence is TGTGCCAGCAGTTTCCAGGGGGCTAGTCAGCCCCAGCATTTT.

The rearrangement uses TRBV5-6 and TRBJ1-6; 12 nucleotides match TRBD1. V was clipped by 4 bases and J by 7 bases; unmatched bases: 9. CDR3 size: 17 residues. Per the germline V gene, CDR1 is SGHDT and CDR2 is YYEEEE. CDR3 residues: CASSGTGTGGANSPLHF. As DNA, the CDR3 is TGTGCCAGCAGCGGGACCGGGACAGGGGGCGCGAATTCACCCCTCCACTTT.

This clone occurred a few times. The gene calls are TRBV5-5 and TRBJ2-1, with D perhaps matching TRBD1 (6 bases). The CDR3 extends over 14 amino acids. The germline CDR1 and CDR2 sequences are SGHKS and YYEKEE (reference sequence). V shed 4 bases and J shed 2 bases, with 10 bases lying between them. CDR3 coding DNA: TGTGCCAGCAGCGACAGGTTAACCTACAATGAGCAGTTCTTC. Translation gives CASSDRLTYNEQFF.

The CDR3 here is CASSPRINSGANVLTF. The CDR3 region has the DNA TGTGCCAGCTCACCCCGGATTAACTCTGGGGCCAACGTCCTGACTTTC. The J gene is TRBJ2-6, the V gene TRBV18; D remains unclear. The CDR3 covers 16 residues. V lost 3 bases and J 0 bases, leaving 9 bases between the germline ends. Per germline, CDR1 KGHSH and CDR2 LQKENI.

The CDR3 loop is CASSEGGTVNQPQHF. The CDR3 DNA reads as TGTGCCAGCAGTGAAGGGGGGACAGTTAATCAGCCCCAGCATTTT. This rearrangement joins TRBV6-1 to TRBJ1-5; 7 bases map to TRBD1. This CDR3 spans 15 amino acids. The germline CDR1 and CDR2 sequences are MNHNS and SASEGT. The J segment lost 4 bases and the V segment lost 1 base, leaving 4 bases of the junction unmatched.

The rearrangement links TRBV11-3 to TRBJ1-1; 7 bases are a match to TRBD1. The CDR3 length is 15 residues. V was pared by 5 bases and J by 4 bases, with 10 bases of the junction left unmatched. Germline assignment: CDR1 SGHNT and CDR2 YENEEA. The CDR3 nucleotides read TGTGCCAGCAGCCCCAGTTGGACAGGCGGCACTGAAGCTTTCTTT. Translated: CASSPSWTGGTEAFF.

The J gene is TRBJ2-5, the V gene TRBV24-1; 12 bases fit TRBD2. The junction had 9 bases not matched to a gene; V was cut back by 4 bases and J by 4 bases. This CDR3 region has 17 residues. Germline CDR1 is KGHDR and CDR2 is SFDVKD. CDR3 protein: CATSEASGRAQRETQYF. In DNA form, the CDR3 reads TGTGCCACCAGTGAGGCTAGCGGGAGGGCCCAGAGAGAGACCCAGTACTTC.

The chain has TRBV24-1 and TRBJ1-2; D gene uncertain. Trimming pared 2 bases from V and 7 bases from J, leaving 16 bases between. The CDR3 spans 15 residues. The V gene's germline CDR1 is KGHDR and CDR2 SFDVKD. The CDR3 region is CATSDSASFMAGYTF. CDR3 sequence (DNA): TGTGCCACCAGTGATTCTGCTTCATTTATGGCTGGCTACACCTTC.

V usage is TRBV2 and J usage is TRBJ1-1, with D perhaps TRBD1 (6 bases). With 7 bases removed from V and 0 bases from J, the gap between germline ends came to 21 bases. Germline V CDR1 and CDR2: SNHLY, FYNNEI. The CDR3 has 17 residues. The CDR3 DNA reads as TGTGCCAGCAAAACAGTACAGGGTGGGGCGATGAACACTGAAGCTTTCTTT. Translated: CASKTVQGGAMNTEAFF.

The chain joins TRBV14 to TRBJ2-3, with unresolved D. The CDR3 sequence is 9 residues long. Trimming stripped 8 bases from V and 6 bases from J, with 3 bases between. Per the germline V gene, CDR1 is SGHDN and CDR2 is FVKESK. The CDR3 loop reads CASGDTQYF. The CDR3 nucleotides are TGTGCCAGCGGGGATACGCAGTATTTT.

The chain joins TRBV12-3 or TRBV12-4 to TRBJ1-2; D gene ambiguous. The length of the CDR3 is 12 residues. With 4 bases removed from V and 3 bases from J, the gap between germline ends came to 6 bases. CDR3 in amino acids: CASSSRYYGYTF. The CDR3 DNA reads TGTGCCAGCAGTTCACGATACTATGGCTACACCTTC.